These T cell receptor beta chains were read from a single sample in a study of T-cell memory formation after mild COVID-19. In TCRdb, the 5' RACE reads were re-called with MiXCR into one record per CDR3 protein. The table has about 240,000 distinct CDR3 sequences, roughly a tenth seen once; the top ten hold roughly 21%. Sequencing was done on a sample of PBMCs or a T cell subset sorted from them (not recorded which). The receptor source for this set is a man aged 18-30 years who had mild COVID-19 (a few samples of this study predate the infection). Cell type and time point are not known. CDR3s include the opening cysteine and the closing phenylalanine or tryptophan. The D gene is left open where the match is weak. Only part of the rows carry a size: once, few, many, or a class if the clone is expanded.

clone size: few
CDR3 length: 15
D gene: -
V gene: TRBV6-1
J gene: TRBJ2-1
CDR3 protein: CASSEFFGAPNEQFF
CDR3 DNA: TGTGCCAGCAGTGAATTTTTTGGGGCCCCCAATGAGCAGTTCTTC

clone size: -
CDR3 length: 16
D gene: -
V gene: TRBV7-2
J gene: TRBJ2-2
CDR3 protein: CASSLALGGHTGELFF
CDR3 DNA: TGTGCCAGCAGCTTGGCTCTTGGGGGGCACACCGGGGAGCTGTTTTTT

clone size: few
CDR3 length: 15
D gene: -
V gene: TRBV6-6
J gene: TRBJ1-2
CDR3 protein: CASRPGTLNPYGYTF
CDR3 DNA: TGTGCCAGCAGACCCGGGACTTTGAACCCTTATGGCTACACCTTC

clone size: -
CDR3 length: 13
D gene: -
V gene: TRBV4-1
J gene: TRBJ1-3
CDR3 protein: CASSQPGTNTIYF
CDR3 DNA: TGCGCCAGCAGCCAACCGGGTACGAACACCATATATTTT

clone size: few
CDR3 length: 13
D gene: -
V gene: TRBV27
J gene: TRBJ2-3
CDR3 protein: CASSLGGAGVQYF
CDR3 DNA: TGTGCCAGCAGTCTGGGCGGGGCAGGGGTTCAGTATTTT

clone size: few
CDR3 length: 13
D gene: -
V gene: TRBV9
J gene: TRBJ2-5
CDR3 protein: CASSALGRETQYF
CDR3 DNA: TGTGCCAGCAGCGCCCTAGGGCGGGAGACCCAGTACTTC

clone size: many
CDR3 length: 15
D gene: -
V gene: TRBV18
J gene: TRBJ1-5
CDR3 protein: CASSPGGGADQPQHF
CDR3 DNA: TGTGCCAGCTCACCGGGGGGGGGTGCCGATCAGCCCCAGCATTTT

clone size: few
CDR3 length: 15
D gene: -
V gene: TRBV7-6
J gene: TRBJ2-5
CDR3 protein: CASSRVGAGPQTQYF
CDR3 DNA: TGTGCCAGCAGCCGGGTGGGGGCAGGCCCACAGACCCAGTACTTC

clone size: many
CDR3 length: 16
D gene: -
V gene: TRBV6-2/TRBV6-3
J gene: TRBJ1-6
CDR3 protein: CASSYRRPGNNSPLHF
CDR3 DNA: TGTGCCAGCAGTTATCGGAGACCTGGGAATAATTCACCCCTCCACTTT

clone size: -
CDR3 length: 13
D gene: -
V gene: TRBV5-1
J gene: TRBJ1-1
CDR3 protein: CASSSYQGIGAFF
CDR3 DNA: TGCGCCAGCAGCTCATATCAGGGGATCGGAGCTTTCTTT

clone size: -
CDR3 length: 15
D gene: -
V gene: TRBV4-3
J gene: TRBJ1-1
CDR3 protein: CASSQDDSRYTEAFF
CDR3 DNA: TGCGCCAGCAGCCAAGATGACAGCAGGTACACTGAAGCTTTCTTT

clone size: -
CDR3 length: 16
D gene: -
V gene: TRBV7-9
J gene: TRBJ1-6
CDR3 protein: CASSLVGRNYNSPLHF
CDR3 DNA: TGTGCCAGCAGCTTAGTGGGCCGAAACTATAATTCACCCCTCCACTTT

clone size: few
CDR3 length: 14
D gene: -
V gene: TRBV7-9
J gene: TRBJ2-5
CDR3 protein: CASSELAGGETQYF
CDR3 DNA: TGTGCCAGCAGCGAGCTTGCGGGCGGGGAGACCCAGTACTTC

clone size: few
CDR3 length: 12
D gene: -
V gene: TRBV2
J gene: TRBJ2-7
CDR3 protein: CAGTGGPYEQYF
CDR3 DNA: TGTGCCGGAACCGGGGGGCCCTACGAGCAGTACTTC